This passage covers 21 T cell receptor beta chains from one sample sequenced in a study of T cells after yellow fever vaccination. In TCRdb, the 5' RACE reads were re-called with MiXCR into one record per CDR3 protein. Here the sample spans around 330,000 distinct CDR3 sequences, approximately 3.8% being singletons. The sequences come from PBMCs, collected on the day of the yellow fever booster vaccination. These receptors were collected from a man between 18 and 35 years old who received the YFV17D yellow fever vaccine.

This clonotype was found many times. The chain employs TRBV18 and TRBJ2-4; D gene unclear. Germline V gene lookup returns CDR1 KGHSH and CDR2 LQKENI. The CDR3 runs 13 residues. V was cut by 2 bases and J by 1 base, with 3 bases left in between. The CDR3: CASSPTAKNIQYF. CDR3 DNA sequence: TGTGCCAGCTCACCAACGGCCAAAAACATTCAGTACTTC.

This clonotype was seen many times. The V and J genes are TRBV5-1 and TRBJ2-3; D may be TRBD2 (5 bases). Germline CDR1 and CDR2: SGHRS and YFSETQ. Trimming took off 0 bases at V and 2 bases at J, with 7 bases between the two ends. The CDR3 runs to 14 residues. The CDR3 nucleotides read TGCGCCAGCAGCTTGGTGGAGGCCACAGATACGCAGTATTTT. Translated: CASSLVEATDTQYF.

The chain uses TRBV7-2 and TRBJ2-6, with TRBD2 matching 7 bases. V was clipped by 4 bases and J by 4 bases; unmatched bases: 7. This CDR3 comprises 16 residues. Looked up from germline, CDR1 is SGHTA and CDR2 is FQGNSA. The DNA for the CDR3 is TGTGCCAGCAGCTCTAGCGGCGTATCCGGGGCCAACGTCCTGACTTTC. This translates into CASSSSGVSGANVLTF. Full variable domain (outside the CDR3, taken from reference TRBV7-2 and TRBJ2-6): GAGVSQSPSNKVTEKGKDVELRCDPISGHTALYWYRQSLGQGLEFLIYFQGNSAPDKSGLPSDRFSAERTGGSVSTLTIQRTQQEDSAVYLCASSSSGVSGANVLTFGAGSRLTVL.

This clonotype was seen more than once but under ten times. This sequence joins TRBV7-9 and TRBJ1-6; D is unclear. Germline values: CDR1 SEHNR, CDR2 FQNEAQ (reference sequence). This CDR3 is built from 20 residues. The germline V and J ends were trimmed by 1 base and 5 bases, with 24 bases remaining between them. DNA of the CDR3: TGTGCCAGCAGCTTAGAAAGGGAGGGTCTTGCTAGGAAGAATAATTCACCCCTCCACTTT. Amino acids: CASSLEREGLARKNNSPLHF.

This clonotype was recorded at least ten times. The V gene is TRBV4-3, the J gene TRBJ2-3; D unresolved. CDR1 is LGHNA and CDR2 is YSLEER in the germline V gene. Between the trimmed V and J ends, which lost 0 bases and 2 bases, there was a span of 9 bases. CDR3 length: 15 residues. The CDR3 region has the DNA TGCGCCAGCAGCCAAGAAATAAGGGCCACAGATACGCAGTATTTT. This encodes CASSQEIRATDTQYF.

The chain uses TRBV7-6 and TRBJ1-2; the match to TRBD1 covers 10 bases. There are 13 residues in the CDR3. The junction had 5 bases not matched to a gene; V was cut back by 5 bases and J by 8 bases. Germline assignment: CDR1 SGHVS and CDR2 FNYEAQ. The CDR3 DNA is TGTGCCAGCAGCCAGGACAGGGGGGAGGGCTACACCTTC. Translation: CASSQDRGEGYTF.

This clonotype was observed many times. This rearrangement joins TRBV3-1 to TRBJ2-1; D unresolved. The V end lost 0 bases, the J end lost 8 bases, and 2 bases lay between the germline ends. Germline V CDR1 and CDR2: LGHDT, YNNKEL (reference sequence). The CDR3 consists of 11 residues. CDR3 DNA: TGTGCCAGCAGCCAAGACTATGAGCAGTTCTTC. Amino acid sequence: CASSQDYEQFF.

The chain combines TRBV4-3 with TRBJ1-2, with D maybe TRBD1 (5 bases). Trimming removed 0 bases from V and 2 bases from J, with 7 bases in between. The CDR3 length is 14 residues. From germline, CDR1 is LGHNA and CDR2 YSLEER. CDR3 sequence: CASSQDTGNYGYTF. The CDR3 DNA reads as TGCGCCAGCAGCCAAGATACAGGAAACTATGGCTACACCTTC.

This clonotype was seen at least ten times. CDR3 nucleotides: TGTGCCAGCTCACCGCGGACGCAACAAGAGACCCAGTACTTC. Residues: CASSPRTQQETQYF. This chain links TRBV18 with TRBJ2-5, with no clear D. Trimming removed 3 bases at V and 2 bases at J, with 10 bases between. Germline CDR1 and CDR2: KGHSH and LQKENI. The CDR3 length is 14 residues.

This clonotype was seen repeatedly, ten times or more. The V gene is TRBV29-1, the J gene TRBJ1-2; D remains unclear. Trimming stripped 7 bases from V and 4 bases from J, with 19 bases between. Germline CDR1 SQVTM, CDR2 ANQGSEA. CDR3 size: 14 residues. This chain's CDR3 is CSAGWAQGPYGYTF. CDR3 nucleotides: TGCAGCGCCGGCTGGGCCCAAGGGCCCTATGGCTACACCTTC.

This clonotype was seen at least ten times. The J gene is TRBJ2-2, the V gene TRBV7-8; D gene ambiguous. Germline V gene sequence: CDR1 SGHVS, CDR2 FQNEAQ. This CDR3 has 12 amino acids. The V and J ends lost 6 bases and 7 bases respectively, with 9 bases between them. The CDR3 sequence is CASRPSGGELFF. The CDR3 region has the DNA TGTGCCAGCAGGCCCTCGGGCGGGGAGCTGTTTTTT.

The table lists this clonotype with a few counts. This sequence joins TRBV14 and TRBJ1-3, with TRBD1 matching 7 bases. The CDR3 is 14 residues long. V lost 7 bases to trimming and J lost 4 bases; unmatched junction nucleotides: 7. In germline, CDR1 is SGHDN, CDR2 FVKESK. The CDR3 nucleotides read TGTGCCAGCACCCACACAGGGGTCGGAAACACCATATATTTT. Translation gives CASTHTGVGNTIYF.

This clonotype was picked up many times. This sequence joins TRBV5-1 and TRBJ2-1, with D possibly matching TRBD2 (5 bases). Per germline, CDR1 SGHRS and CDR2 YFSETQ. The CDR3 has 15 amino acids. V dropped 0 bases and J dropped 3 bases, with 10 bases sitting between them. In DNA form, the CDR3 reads TGCGCCAGCAGCTTGGCCGCGGGTTTCTACAATGAGCAGTTCTTC. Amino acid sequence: CASSLAAGFYNEQFF.

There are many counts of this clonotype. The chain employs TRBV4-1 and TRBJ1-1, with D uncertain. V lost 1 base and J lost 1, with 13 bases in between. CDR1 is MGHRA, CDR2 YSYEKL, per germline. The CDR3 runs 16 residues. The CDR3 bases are TGCGCCAGCAGCCAAGGGCCGCAGGCGTCGAACACTGAAGCTTTCTTT. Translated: CASSQGPQASNTEAFF.

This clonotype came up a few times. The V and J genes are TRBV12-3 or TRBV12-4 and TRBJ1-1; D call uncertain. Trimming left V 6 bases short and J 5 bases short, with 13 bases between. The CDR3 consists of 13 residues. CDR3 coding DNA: TGTGCCAGCAGCAACACAAGGACTACTGAAGCTTTCTTT. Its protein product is CASSNTRTTEAFF.

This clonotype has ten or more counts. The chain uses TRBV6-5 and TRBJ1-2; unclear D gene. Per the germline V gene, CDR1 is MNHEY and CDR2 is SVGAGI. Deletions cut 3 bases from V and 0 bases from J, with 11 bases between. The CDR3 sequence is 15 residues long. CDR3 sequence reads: CASSYRRVANYGYTF. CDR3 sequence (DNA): TGTGCCAGCAGTTATCGTCGGGTAGCTAACTATGGCTACACCTTC.

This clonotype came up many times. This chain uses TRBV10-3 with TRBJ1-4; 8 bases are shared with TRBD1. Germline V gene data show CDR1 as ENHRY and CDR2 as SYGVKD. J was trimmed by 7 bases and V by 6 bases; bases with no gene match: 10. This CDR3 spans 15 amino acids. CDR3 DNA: TGTGCCATCAGCGAATCGACAGGGGCAGCTGAAAAACTGTTTTTT. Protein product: CAISESTGAAEKLFF.

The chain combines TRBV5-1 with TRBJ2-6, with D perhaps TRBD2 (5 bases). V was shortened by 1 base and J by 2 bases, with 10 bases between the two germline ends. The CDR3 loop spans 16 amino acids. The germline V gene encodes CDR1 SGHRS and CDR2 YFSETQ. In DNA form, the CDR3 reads TGCGCCAGCAGCTTGCGGGCGGGCCCTGGGGCCAACGTCCTGACTTTC. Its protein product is CASSLRAGPGANVLTF.

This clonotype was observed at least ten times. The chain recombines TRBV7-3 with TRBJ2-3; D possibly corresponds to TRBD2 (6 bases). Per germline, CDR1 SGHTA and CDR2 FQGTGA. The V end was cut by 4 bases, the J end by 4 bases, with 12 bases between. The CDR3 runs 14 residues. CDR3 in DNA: TGTGCCAGCAGCTCGTATAGCGGCGCAGATACGCAGTATTTT. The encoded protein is CASSSYSGADTQYF.

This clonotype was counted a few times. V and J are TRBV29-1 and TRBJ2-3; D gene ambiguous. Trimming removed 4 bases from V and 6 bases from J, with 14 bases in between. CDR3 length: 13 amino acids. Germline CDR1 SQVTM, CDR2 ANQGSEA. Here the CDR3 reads CSVGDTGRDTQYF. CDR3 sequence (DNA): TGCAGCGTTGGGGATACGGGCCGGGATACGCAGTATTTT.

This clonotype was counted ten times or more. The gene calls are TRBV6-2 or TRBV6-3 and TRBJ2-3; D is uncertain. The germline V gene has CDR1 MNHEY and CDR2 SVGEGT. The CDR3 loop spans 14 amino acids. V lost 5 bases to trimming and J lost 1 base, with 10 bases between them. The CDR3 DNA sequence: TGTGCCAGCAGTCGACGTACAGGCACAGATACGCAGTATTTT. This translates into CASSRRTGTDTQYF.